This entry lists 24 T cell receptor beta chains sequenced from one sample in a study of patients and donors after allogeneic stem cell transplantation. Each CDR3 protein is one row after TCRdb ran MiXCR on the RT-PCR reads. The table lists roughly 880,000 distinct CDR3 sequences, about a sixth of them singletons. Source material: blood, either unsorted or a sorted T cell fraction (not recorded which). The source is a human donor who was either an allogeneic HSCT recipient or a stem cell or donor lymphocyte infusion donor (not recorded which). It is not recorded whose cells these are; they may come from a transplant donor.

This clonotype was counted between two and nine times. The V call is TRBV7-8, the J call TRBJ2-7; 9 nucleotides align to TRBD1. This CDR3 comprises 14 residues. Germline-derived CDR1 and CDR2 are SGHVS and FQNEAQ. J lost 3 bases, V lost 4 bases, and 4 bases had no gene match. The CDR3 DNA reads TGTGCCAGCAGCTCAACAGGGGGCGGCTACGAGCAGTACTTC. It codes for CASSSTGGGYEQYF. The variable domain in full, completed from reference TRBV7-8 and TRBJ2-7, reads GAGVSQSPRYKVAKRGQDVALRCDPISGHVSLFWYQQALGQGPEFLTYFQNEAQLDKSGLPSDRFFAERPEGSVSTLKIQRTQQEDSAVYLCASSSTGGGYEQYFGPGTRLTVT.

The DNA of the CDR3 is TGTGCCAGCAGCGGGGGATTGTCCTACGAGCAGTACTTC. It yields the protein CASSGGLSYEQYF. The gene calls are TRBV25-1 and TRBJ2-7; possibly TRBD2 for D (6 bases). The germline V and J ends were trimmed by 6 bases and 1 base, with 10 bases remaining between them. Germline V gene data show CDR1 as MGHDK and CDR2 as SYGVNS. The CDR3 contains 13 residues.

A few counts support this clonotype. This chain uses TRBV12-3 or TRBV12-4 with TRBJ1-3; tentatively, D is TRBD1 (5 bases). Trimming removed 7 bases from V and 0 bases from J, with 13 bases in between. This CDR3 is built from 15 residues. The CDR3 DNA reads TGTGCCAGCAACCCGGGGACCGACTCTGGAAACACCATATATTTT. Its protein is CASNPGTDSGNTIYF.

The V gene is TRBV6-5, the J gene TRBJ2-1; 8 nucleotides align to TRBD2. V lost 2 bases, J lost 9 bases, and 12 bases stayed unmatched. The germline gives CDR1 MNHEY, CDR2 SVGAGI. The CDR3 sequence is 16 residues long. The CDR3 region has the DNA TGTGCCAGCAGTTACGGCCCGGGACTAGGGCGAAGTGAGCAGTTCTTC. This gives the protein CASSYGPGLGRSEQFF.

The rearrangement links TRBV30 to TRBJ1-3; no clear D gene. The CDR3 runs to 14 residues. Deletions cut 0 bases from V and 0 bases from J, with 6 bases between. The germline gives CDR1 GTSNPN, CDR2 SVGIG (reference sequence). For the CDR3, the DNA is TGTGCCTGGAGTGTAGGGAGCTCTGGAAACACCATATATTTT. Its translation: CAWSVGSSGNTIYF.

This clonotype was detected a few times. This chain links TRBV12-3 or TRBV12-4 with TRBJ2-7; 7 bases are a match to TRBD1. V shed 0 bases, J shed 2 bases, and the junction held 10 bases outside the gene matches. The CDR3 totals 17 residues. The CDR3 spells CASSLALMRGPTYEQYF. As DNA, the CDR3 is TGTGCCAGCAGTTTAGCGCTAATGAGGGGGCCCACCTACGAGCAGTACTTC.

The CDR3 sequence is CASSSHLAGGGEQFF. The CDR3 DNA reads TGCGCCAGCAGCTCGCATCTAGCGGGGGGCGGGGAGCAGTTCTTC. V and J are TRBV4-1 and TRBJ2-1, with 11 bases fitting TRBD2. Looked up from germline, CDR1 is MGHRA and CDR2 is YSYEKL. The CDR3 consists of 15 residues. V trimming: 5 bases; J trimming: 10 bases; junction bases outside the gene matches: 10.

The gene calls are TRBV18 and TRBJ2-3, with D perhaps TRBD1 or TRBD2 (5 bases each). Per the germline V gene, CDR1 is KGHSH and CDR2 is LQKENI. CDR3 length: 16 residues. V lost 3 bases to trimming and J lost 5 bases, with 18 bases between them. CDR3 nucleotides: TGTGCCAGCTCACCCCCGGGACGGAGAGGAGTAGATACGCAGTATTTT. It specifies CASSPPGRRGVDTQYF.

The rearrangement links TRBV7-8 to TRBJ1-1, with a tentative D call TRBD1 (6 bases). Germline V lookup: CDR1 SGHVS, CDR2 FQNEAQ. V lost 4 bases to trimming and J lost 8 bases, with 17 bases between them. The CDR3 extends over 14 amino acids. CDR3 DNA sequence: TGTGCCAGCAGCTCTAGGACGGAGAGGGGGGAAGCTTTCTTT. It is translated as CASSSRTERGEAFF.

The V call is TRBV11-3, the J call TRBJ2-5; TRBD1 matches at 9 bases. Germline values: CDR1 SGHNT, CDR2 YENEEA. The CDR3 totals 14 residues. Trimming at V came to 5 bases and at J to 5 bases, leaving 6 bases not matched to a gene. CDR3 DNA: TGTGCCAGCAGCCCAGGGACAGGGTGGGAGACCCAGTACTTC. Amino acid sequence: CASSPGTGWETQYF.

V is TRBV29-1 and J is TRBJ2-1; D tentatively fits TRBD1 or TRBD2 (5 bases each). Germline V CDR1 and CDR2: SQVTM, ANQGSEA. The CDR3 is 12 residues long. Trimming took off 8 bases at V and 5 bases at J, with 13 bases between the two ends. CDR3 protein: CSPRQRDNEQFF. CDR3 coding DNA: TGCAGCCCGCGACAGAGGGACAATGAGCAGTTCTTC.

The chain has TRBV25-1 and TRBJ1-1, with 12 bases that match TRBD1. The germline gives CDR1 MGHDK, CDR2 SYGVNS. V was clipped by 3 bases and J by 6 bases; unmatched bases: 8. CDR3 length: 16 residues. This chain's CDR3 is CASSDLGTGGFSEAFF. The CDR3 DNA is TGTGCCAGCAGTGATCTCGGGACAGGGGGCTTCTCTGAAGCTTTCTTT.

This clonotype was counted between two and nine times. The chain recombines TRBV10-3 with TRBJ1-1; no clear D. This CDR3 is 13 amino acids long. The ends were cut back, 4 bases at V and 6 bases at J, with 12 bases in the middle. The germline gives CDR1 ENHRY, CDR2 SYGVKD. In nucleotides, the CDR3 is TGTGCCATCAGTGGGACCGCTACCTCTGAAGCTTTCTTT. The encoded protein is CAISGTATSEAFF.

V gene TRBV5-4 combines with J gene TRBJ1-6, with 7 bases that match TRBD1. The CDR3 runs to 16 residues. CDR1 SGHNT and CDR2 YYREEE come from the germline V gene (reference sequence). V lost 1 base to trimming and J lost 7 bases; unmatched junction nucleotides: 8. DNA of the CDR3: TGTGCCAGCAGCTTGCCACAGGGGCCTGGGAATTCACCCCTCCACTTT. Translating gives CASSLPQGPGNSPLHF.

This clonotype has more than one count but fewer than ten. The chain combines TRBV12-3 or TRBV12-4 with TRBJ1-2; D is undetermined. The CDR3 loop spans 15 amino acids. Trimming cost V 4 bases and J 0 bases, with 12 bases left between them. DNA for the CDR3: TGTGCCAGCAGTTCCTCGACAAGCTCTAACTATGGCTACACCTTC. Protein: CASSSSTSSNYGYTF.

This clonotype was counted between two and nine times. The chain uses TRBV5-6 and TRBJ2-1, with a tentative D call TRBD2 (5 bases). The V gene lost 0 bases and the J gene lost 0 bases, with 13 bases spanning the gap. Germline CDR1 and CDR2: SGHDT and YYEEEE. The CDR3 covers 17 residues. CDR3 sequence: CASSLGRTVSSYNEQFF. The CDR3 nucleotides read TGTGCCAGCAGCTTGGGGAGGACGGTCAGCTCCTACAATGAGCAGTTCTTC.

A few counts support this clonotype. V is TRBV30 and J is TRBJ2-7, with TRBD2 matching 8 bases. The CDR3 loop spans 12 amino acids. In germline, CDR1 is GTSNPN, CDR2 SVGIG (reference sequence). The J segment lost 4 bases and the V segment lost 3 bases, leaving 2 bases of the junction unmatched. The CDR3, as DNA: TGTGCCTGGAGCGGGGGGGTTTACGAGCAGTACTTC. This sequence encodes CAWSGGVYEQYF.

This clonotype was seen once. CDR3 residues: CASSRDRGDYEQYF. CDR3 coding DNA: TGCGCCAGCAGCCGGGACAGGGGGGACTACGAGCAGTACTTC. J is TRBJ2-7 and V is TRBV4-1, with 11 nucleotides matching TRBD1. V shed 4 bases, J shed 3 bases, and the junction held 2 bases outside the gene matches. The CDR3 covers 14 residues. CDR1 is MGHRA and CDR2 is YSYEKL in the germline V gene.

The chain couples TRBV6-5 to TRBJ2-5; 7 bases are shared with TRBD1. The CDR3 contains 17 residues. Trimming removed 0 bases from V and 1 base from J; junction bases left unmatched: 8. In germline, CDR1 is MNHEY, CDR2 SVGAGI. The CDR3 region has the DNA TGTGCCAGCAGTTACTCGAGTACAGGGGTCTTCCAAGAGACCCAGTACTTC. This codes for CASSYSSTGVFQETQYF.

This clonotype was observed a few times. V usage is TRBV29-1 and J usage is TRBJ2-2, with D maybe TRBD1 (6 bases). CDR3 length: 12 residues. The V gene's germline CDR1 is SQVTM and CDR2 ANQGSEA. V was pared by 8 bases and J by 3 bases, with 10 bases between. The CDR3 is CSSWTDTGELFF. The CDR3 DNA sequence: TGCAGCTCGTGGACAGACACCGGGGAGCTGTTTTTT.

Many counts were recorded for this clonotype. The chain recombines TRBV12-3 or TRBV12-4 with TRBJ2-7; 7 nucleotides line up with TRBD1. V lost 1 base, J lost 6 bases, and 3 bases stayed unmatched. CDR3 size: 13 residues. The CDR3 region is CASSLETGSEQYF. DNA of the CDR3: TGTGCCAGCAGTTTAGAGACAGGGTCCGAGCAGTACTTC.

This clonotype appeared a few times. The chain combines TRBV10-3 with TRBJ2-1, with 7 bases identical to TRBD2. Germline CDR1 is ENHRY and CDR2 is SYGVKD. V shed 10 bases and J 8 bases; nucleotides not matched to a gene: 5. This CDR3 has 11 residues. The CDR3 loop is CAKGGSDEQFF. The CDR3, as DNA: TGTGCCAAGGGCGGGAGTGATGAGCAGTTCTTC.

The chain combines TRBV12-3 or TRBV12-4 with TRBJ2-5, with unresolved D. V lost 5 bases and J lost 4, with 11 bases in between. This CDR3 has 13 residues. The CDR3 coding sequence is TGTGCCAGCAGTCCCTCACTTGTAGAGACCCAGTACTTC. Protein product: CASSPSLVETQYF.

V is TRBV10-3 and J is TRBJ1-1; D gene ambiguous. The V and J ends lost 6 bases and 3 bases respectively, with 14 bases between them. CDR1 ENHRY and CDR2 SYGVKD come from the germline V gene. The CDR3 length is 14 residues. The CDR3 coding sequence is TGTGCCATCAGGAAACAGAGCAGCGACACTGAAGCTTTCTTT. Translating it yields CAIRKQSSDTEAFF.